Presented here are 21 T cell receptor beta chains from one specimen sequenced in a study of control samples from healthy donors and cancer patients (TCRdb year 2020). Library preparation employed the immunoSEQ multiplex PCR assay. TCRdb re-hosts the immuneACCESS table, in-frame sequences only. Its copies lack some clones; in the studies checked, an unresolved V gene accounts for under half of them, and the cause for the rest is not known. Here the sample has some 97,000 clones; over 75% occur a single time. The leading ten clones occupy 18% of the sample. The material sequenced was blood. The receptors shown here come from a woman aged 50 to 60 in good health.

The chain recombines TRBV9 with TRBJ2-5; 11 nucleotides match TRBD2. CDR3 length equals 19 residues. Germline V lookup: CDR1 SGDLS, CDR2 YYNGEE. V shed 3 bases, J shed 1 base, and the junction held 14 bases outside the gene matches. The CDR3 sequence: CASSDPDRGLAEPQETQYF. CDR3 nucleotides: TGTGCCAGCAGCGACCCGGACAGGGGACTAGCGGAGCCCCAAGAGACCCAGTACTTC.

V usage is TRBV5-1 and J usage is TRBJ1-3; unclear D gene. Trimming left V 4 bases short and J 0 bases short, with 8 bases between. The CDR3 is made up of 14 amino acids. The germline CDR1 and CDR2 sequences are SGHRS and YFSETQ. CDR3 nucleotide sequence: TGCGCCAGCAGCCTGGGGAACTCTGGAAACACCATATATTTT. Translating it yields CASSLGNSGNTIYF.

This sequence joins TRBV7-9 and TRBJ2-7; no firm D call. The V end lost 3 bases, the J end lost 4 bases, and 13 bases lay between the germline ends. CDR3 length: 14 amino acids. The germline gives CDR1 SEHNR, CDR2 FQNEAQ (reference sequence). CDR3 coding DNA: TGTGCCAGCAGCTTGGGATATTCACCGTACGAGCAGTACTTC. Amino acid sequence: CASSLGYSPYEQYF.

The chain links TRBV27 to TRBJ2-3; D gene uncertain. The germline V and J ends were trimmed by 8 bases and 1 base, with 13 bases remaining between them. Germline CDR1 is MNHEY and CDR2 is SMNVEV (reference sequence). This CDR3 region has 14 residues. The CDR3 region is CASLGRIRTDTQYF. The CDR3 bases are TGTGCCAGCCTTGGACGGATACGCACAGATACGCAGTATTTT.

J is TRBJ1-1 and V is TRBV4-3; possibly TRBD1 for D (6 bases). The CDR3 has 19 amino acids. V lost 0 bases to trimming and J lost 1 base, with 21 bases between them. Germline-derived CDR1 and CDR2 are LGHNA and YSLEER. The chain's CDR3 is CASSQDSGAGLTWNTEAFF. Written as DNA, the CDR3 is TGCGCCAGCAGCCAAGATTCGGGGGCCGGACTCACGTGGAACACTGAAGCTTTCTTT.

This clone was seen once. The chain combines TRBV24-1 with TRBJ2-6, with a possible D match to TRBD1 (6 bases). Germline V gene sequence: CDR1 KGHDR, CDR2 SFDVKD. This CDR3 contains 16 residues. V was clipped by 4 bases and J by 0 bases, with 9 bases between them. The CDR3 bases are TGTGCCACCAGTGAGCGACAGGTCTCTGGGGCCAACGTCCTGACTTTC. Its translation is CATSERQVSGANVLTF.

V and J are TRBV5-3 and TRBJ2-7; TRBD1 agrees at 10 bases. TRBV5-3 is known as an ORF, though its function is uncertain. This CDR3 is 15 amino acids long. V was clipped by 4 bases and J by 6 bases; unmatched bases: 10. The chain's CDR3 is CARSSIGQGVAEQYV. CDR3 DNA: TGTGCCAGAAGCAGCATCGGACAGGGGGTGGCCGAGCAGTACGTC.

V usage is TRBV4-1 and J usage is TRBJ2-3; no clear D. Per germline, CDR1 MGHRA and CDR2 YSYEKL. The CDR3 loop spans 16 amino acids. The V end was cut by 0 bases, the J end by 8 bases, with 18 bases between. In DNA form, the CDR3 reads TGCGCCAGCAGCCAAGAGGGTGGGCCGAGCAAAGGTACGCAGTATTTT. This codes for CASSQEGGPSKGTQYF.

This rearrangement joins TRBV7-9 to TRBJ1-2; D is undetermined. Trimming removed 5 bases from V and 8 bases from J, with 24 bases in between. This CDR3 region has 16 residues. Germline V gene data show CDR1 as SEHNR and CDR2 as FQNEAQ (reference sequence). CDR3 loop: CASSKISSSYEKGYTF. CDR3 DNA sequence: TGTGCCAGCAGCAAAATTAGTTCGTCCTATGAGAAGGGCTACACCTTC.

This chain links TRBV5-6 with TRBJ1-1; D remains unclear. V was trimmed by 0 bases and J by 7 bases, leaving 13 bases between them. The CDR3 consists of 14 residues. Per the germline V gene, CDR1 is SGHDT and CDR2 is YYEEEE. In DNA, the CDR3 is TGTGCCAGCAGCTTGGGTTTGCGGGGAGGTGAAGCTTTCTTT. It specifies CASSLGLRGGEAFF.

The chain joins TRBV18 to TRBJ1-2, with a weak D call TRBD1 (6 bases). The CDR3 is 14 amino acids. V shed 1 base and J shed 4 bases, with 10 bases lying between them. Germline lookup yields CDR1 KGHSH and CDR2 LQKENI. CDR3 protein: CASSPLKGGYGYTF. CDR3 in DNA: TGTGCCAGCTCACCACTGAAGGGGGGCTATGGCTACACCTTC.

CDR3 in DNA: TGTGCCAGTAGTGACGGACAGGGGGCCTACAATGAGCAGTTCTTC. Encoded protein: CASSDGQGAYNEQFF. This sequence joins TRBV19 and TRBJ2-1; 10 bases agree with TRBD1. Per the germline V gene, CDR1 is LNHDA and CDR2 is SQIVND (reference sequence). The length of the CDR3 is 15 residues. V shed 5 bases and J 2 bases; nucleotides not matched to a gene: 3. The whole variable domain, remainder taken from reference TRBV19 and TRBJ2-1, is DGGITQSPKYLFRKEGQNVTLSCEQNLNHDAMYWYRQDPGQGLRLIYYSQIVNDFQKGDIAEGYSVSREKKESFPLTVTSAQKNPTAFYLCASSDGQGAYNEQFFGPGTRLTVL.

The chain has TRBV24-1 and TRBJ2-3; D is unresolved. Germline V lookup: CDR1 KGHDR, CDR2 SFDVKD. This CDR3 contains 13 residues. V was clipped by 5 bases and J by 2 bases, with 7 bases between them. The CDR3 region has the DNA TGTGCCACCAGTGGGGATAACACAGATACGCAGTATTTT. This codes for CATSGDNTDTQYF.

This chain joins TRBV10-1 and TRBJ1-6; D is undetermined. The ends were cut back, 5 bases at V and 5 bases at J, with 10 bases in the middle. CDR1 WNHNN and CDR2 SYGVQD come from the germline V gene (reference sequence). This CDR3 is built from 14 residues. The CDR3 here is CASSLGRDNSPLHF. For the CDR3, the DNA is TGCGCCAGCAGTCTGGGCCGGGATAATTCACCCCTCCACTTT.

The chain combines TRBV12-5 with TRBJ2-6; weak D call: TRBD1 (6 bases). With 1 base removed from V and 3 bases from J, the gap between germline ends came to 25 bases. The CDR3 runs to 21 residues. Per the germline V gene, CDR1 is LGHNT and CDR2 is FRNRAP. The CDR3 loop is CASGLALRTGTSLSGANVLTF. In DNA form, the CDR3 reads TGTGCTAGTGGTTTGGCCCTTAGAACCGGGACATCCCTTAGTGGGGCCAACGTCCTGACTTTC.

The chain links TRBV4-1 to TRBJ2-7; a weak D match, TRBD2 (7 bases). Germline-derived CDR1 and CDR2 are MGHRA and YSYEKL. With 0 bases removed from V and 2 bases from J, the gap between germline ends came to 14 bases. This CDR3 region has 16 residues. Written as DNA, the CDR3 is TGCGCCAGCAGCCAAGATGGCGGGGGCGCTACCTACGAGCAGTACTTC. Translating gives CASSQDGGGATYEQYF.

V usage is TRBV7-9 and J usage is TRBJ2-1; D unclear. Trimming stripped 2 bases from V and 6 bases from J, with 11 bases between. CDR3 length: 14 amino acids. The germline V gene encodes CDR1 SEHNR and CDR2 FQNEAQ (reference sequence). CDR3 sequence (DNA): TGTGCCAGCAGCTTAAGCTTCGCAGTCAATGAGCAGTTCTTC. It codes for CASSLSFAVNEQFF. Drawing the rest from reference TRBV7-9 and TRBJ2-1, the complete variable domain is DTGVSQNPRHKITKRGQNVTFRCDPISEHNRLYWYRQTLGQGPEFLTYFQNEAQLEKSRLLSDRFSAERPKGSFSTLEIQRTEQGDSAMYLCASSLSFAVNEQFFGPGTRLTVL.

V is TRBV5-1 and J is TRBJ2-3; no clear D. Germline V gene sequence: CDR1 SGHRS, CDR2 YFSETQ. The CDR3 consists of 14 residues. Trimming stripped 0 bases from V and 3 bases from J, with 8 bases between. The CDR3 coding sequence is TGCGCCAGCAGCTTGGGGGGATGGACAGATACGCAGTATTTT. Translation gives CASSLGGWTDTQYF.

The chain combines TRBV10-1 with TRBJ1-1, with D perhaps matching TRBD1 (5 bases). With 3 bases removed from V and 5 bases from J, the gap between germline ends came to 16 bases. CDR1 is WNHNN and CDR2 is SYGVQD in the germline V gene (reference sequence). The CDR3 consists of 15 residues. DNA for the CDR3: TGCGCCAGCAGTGATCATCCGGGGGTCAAAACTGAAGCTTTCTTT. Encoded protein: CASSDHPGVKTEAFF.

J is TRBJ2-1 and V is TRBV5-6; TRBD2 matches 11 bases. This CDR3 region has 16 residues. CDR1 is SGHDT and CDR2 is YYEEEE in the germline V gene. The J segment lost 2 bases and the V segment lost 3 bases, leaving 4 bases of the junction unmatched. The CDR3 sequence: CASSYISGRAYNEQFF. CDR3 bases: TGTGCCAGCAGCTACATTAGCGGGAGGGCCTACAATGAGCAGTTCTTC.

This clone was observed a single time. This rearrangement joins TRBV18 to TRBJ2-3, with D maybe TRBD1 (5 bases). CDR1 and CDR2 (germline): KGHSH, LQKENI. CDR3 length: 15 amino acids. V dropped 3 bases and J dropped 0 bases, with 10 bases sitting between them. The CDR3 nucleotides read TGTGCCAGCTCACCCAGGGCTTCTAGCACAGATACGCAGTATTTT. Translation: CASSPRASSTDTQYF.